The 19 T cell receptor beta chains below were found in one sample sequenced in a study of human T cells and chemical hapten exposure. The sample's time point: patch test 2, 6 weeks after DPC sensitization. The treatment is: therapeutic diphenylcyclopropenone sensitization with weekly scalp DPC. One entry per CDR3 protein results from TCRdb running MiXCR on the RACE reads. The table shows 110,000 to 150,000 distinct CDR3 sequences, with approximately 10% occurring only once. Sequencing used whole blood, obtained in connection with sensitization to the hapten diphenylcyclopropenone (DPC). Receptors originate from a woman in her fifties or sixties with alopecia areata. Some clones in this sample may be carry-over from other donors' samples.

The chain recombines TRBV7-2 with TRBJ2-7; 8 bases fit TRBD1. Trimming at V came to 5 bases and at J to 3 bases, leaving 6 bases not matched to a gene. Looked up from germline, CDR1 is SGHTA and CDR2 is FQGNSA. CDR3 size: 14 residues. CDR3 DNA: TGTGCCAGCAGCCCGACAGGGGCTGGCTACGAGCAGTACTTC. This translates into CASSPTGAGYEQYF.

The chain combines TRBV12-3 or TRBV12-4 with TRBJ2-3; 7 nucleotides agree with TRBD2. CDR3 size: 17 residues. The V gene end was trimmed by 5 bases and the J gene end by 4 bases; junction bases not matched to a gene: 15. The CDR3 DNA reads as TGTGCCAGCAGTCTTCTTACTAGCGCGGAAGGCGCAGATACGCAGTATTTT. Translated: CASSLLTSAEGADTQYF.

This clonotype was counted a few times. The chain uses TRBV2 and TRBJ2-7; TRBD2 agrees at 10 bases. This CDR3 spans 14 amino acids. Germline V gives CDR1 SNHLY, CDR2 FYNNEI. V dropped 4 bases and J dropped 6; count of bases not matched to a gene: 6. CDR3 in DNA: TGTGCCAGCAGTGCTCGGCTAGCGGGAGTCGAGCAGTACTTC. As protein: CASSARLAGVEQYF.

The chain links TRBV30 to TRBJ1-5, with D maybe TRBD1 (6 bases). The CDR3 covers 13 residues. V was shortened by 0 bases and J by 4 bases, with 7 bases between the two germline ends. CDR1 is GTSNPN, CDR2 SVGIG, per germline (reference sequence). The CDR3 loop is CAWSVQGNQPQHF. CDR3 coding DNA: TGTGCCTGGAGTGTACAGGGTAATCAGCCCCAGCATTTT.

This clonotype appeared many times. In DNA, the CDR3 is TGCGCCAGCAGCTCGCGACAGGGGGAGGGGACCCAGTACTTC. This encodes CASSSRQGEGTQYF. This chain connects TRBV5-1 to TRBJ2-5, with 9 nucleotides matching TRBD1. The V gene's germline CDR1 is SGHRS and CDR2 YFSETQ. The CDR3 is 14 amino acids. After removal of 3 bases from V and 7 bases from J, the junction contained 7 bases not matched to a gene.

This clonotype was observed a handful of times. The CDR3 protein is CASRPDLKSSYNEQFF. The CDR3 DNA reads as TGTGCCAGCAGGCCCGACTTGAAGAGCTCCTACAATGAGCAGTTCTTC. V gene TRBV5-4 combines with J gene TRBJ2-1; no clear D. V lost 5 bases and J lost 0, with 15 bases in between. This CDR3 has 16 residues. The germline V gene encodes CDR1 SGHNT and CDR2 YYREEE (reference sequence).

This clonotype was recorded many times. The rearrangement joins TRBV7-2 to TRBJ2-1; perhaps TRBD1 as D (5 bases). V was cut by 5 bases and J by 7 bases, with 12 bases left in between. The CDR3 runs to 13 residues. Germline assignment: CDR1 SGHTA and CDR2 FQGNSA. CDR3 coding DNA: TGTGCCAGCAGCCGGCGCTCAGGGAATGAGCAGTTCTTC. This translates into CASSRRSGNEQFF. The whole variable domain, remainder taken from reference TRBV7-2 and TRBJ2-1, is GAGVSQSPSNKVTEKGKDVELRCDPISGHTALYWYRQSLGQGLEFLIYFQGNSAPDKSGLPSDRFSAERTGGSVSTLTIQRTQQEDSAVYLCASSRRSGNEQFFGPGTRLTVL.

This clonotype was picked up a small number of times. The rearrangement links TRBV29-1 to TRBJ2-3; D remains ambiguous. This CDR3 has 11 amino acids. Germline CDR1 is SQVTM and CDR2 is ANQGSEA. V lost 4 bases and J 9 bases, leaving 11 bases between the germline ends. The chain's CDR3 is CSVARSFTQYF. In nucleotides, the CDR3 is TGCAGCGTTGCCCGCAGTTTCACGCAGTATTTT.

In its sample, this clonotype was seen a few times. The V and J genes are TRBV2 and TRBJ2-2; D is undetermined. Deletions cut 7 bases from V and 1 base from J, with 7 bases between. Germline lookup yields CDR1 SNHLY and CDR2 FYNNEI. This CDR3 has 13 residues. The CDR3 spells CASTARNTGELFF. The CDR3 coding sequence is TGTGCCAGCACTGCAAGGAACACCGGGGAGCTGTTTTTT.

This clonotype appeared many times. This chain joins TRBV12-3 or TRBV12-4 and TRBJ1-5; D is unclear. Trimming shortened V by 5 bases and J by 5 bases, and 10 bases separated the two germline ends. The CDR3 covers 13 residues. The CDR3, as DNA: TGTGCCAGCAGTCCCGAAGAGGATCAGCCCCAGCATTTT. This sequence encodes CASSPEEDQPQHF.

This clonotype was observed a few times. The genes are TRBV7-2 and TRBJ2-2; 14 nucleotides match TRBD2. Germline CDR1 SGHTA, CDR2 FQGNSA. The ends lost 5 bases at V and 8 bases at J; junction bases unmatched: 7. This CDR3 has 16 amino acids. In DNA form, the CDR3 reads TGTGCCAGCAGCCACCCCGGACTAGCGGGAGGTGGGGAGCTGTTTTTT. Amino acids: CASSHPGLAGGGELFF.

A few counts support this clonotype. The chain couples TRBV5-1 to TRBJ2-1; D uncertain. V lost 3 bases and J 10 bases, leaving 11 bases between the germline ends. The germline gives CDR1 SGHRS, CDR2 YFSETQ. The CDR3 runs 12 residues. The CDR3 DNA reads as TGCGCCAGCAGCTACGGGTTGGTGGAGCAGTTCTTC. Amino acids: CASSYGLVEQFF.

There are a few counts of this clonotype. The chain uses TRBV6-5 and TRBJ1-1, with D possibly matching TRBD1 (6 bases). Germline CDR1 and CDR2: MNHEY and SVGAGI. The germline V and J ends were trimmed by 2 bases and 5 bases, with 15 bases remaining between them. The length of the CDR3 is 15 residues. DNA for the CDR3: TGTGCCAGCAGTTACGGAACAGGGAGAGTGACTGAAGCTTTCTTT. It yields the protein CASSYGTGRVTEAFF.

This clonotype has only a few counts. The chain recombines TRBV7-3 with TRBJ2-2; 10 bases match TRBD2. Germline V gene data show CDR1 as SGHTA and CDR2 as FQGTGA. V lost 8 bases to trimming and J lost 6 bases; unmatched junction nucleotides: 6. The CDR3 totals 14 residues. In DNA form, the CDR3 reads TGTGCCAGCGGAGGGCTAGCGGGAGCCGGGGAGCTGTTTTTT. It yields the protein CASGGLAGAGELFF.

J is TRBJ2-5 and V is TRBV29-1; unclear D gene. The ends were cut back, 3 bases at V and 2 bases at J, with 10 bases in the middle. The length of the CDR3 is 13 residues. Germline-derived CDR1 and CDR2 are SQVTM and ANQGSEA. CDR3 nucleotides: TGCAGCGTTGAGGACCGAATTCAAGAGACCCAGTACTTC. The encoded protein is CSVEDRIQETQYF.

The sample holds many counts of this clonotype. This rearrangement joins TRBV5-1 to TRBJ2-7; 7 nucleotides align to TRBD2. This CDR3 is built from 15 residues. Germline V lookup: CDR1 SGHRS, CDR2 YFSETQ. The V segment lost 2 bases and the J segment 6 bases; nucleotides outside the gene matches: 11. The CDR3 region is CASSLDGLVLVEQYF. CDR3 DNA sequence: TGCGCCAGCAGCTTAGACGGACTAGTCCTGGTCGAGCAGTACTTC.

This clonotype occurred many times. This chain connects TRBV24-1 to TRBJ1-2; D uncertain. The V end was cut by 7 bases, the J end by 0 bases, with 14 bases between. The CDR3 has 15 amino acids. Germline V gene data show CDR1 as KGHDR and CDR2 as SFDVKD. In DNA, the CDR3 is TGTGCCACCAGATCTTCGGAAGGCACTAACTATGGCTACACCTTC. It codes for CATRSSEGTNYGYTF.

Details on this clonotype: One end of the junction is discordant with germline, which a read error may explain. The chain uses TRBV18 and TRBJ2-7; 7 bases are shared with TRBD1. This CDR3 comprises 17 residues. Germline V lookup: CDR1 KGHSH, CDR2 LQKENI. Here the CDR3 reads CASSPPGQPFVGYEQNF. CDR3 in DNA: TGTGCCAGCTCACCACCGGGACAGCCTTTTGTAGGCTACGAGCAGAACTTC.

This sequence joins TRBV7-9 and TRBJ1-1; 12 bases are shared with TRBD1. Germline V gives CDR1 SEHNR, CDR2 FQNEAQ (reference sequence). V trimming: 4 bases; J trimming: 3 bases; junction bases outside the gene matches: 12. The CDR3 length is 18 residues. The CDR3 protein is CASSSSRDRGHRYTEAFF. The CDR3 nucleotides read TGTGCCAGCAGCTCGAGCCGGGACAGGGGGCATCGGTACACTGAAGCTTTCTTT.